A single sample gave rise to the 27 T cell receptor beta chains below, sequenced in a study of vaccination and CD4 T cells after COVID-19. The assay that was used to sequence DNA from cultured CD4+ T cells was the Oncomine TCR Beta short-read assay. One entry per CDR3 protein results from TCRdb running MiXCR on the PCR reads. The table records about 11,000 distinct CDR3 sequences, roughly 69% of them present only once. Treatment: roughly 10-day PBMC culture with coronavirus spike peptide pools or control peptides (ViraFEST assay). Their target antigens are unknown. Source material: CD4+ T cells from blood, cultured in vitro. Receptors originate from a human donor who had recovered from COVID-19.

The chain's CDR3 is CSASTSTDLADTGELFF. In nucleotides, the CDR3 is TGCAGTGCCTCTACTAGTACAGACCTCGCCGACACCGGGGAGCTGTTTTTT. The rearrangement joins TRBV20-1 to TRBJ2-2; D may be TRBD2 (5 bases). Trimming pared 6 bases from V and 3 bases from J, leaving 23 bases between. This CDR3 has 17 amino acids. Per the germline V gene, CDR1 is DFQATT and CDR2 is SNEGSKA (reference sequence).

V and J are TRBV7-8 and TRBJ2-1; 10 positions match TRBD2. The CDR3 is 14 amino acids. The germline gives CDR1 SGHVS, CDR2 FQNEAQ. Trimming at V came to 5 bases and at J to 4 bases, leaving 2 bases not matched to a gene. The CDR3 here is CASSRTSGYNEQFF. The CDR3 DNA sequence: TGTGCCAGCAGCCGGACTAGCGGTTACAATGAGCAGTTCTTC.

V gene TRBV19 combines with J gene TRBJ1-4; the match to TRBD1 covers 7 bases. Germline V gene sequence: CDR1 LNHDA, CDR2 SQIVND (reference sequence). V was pared by 5 bases and J by 4 bases, with 7 bases of the junction left unmatched. The CDR3 extends over 15 amino acids. The CDR3 DNA reads TGTGCCAGTAGTTCCTCGGGACAGCGTAATGAAAAACTGTTTTTT. It encodes CASSSSGQRNEKLFF.

The rearrangement links TRBV7-8 to TRBJ1-3; the D is unclear. The ends were cut back, 5 bases at V and 0 bases at J, with 11 bases in the middle. The CDR3 extends over 15 amino acids. Looked up from germline, CDR1 is SGHVS and CDR2 is FQNEAQ. As DNA, the CDR3 is TGTGCCAGCAGCCCTCGGACCAGCTCTGGAAACACCATATATTTT. As protein: CASSPRTSSGNTIYF. Filled out from reference TRBV7-8 and TRBJ1-3, the complete variable domain reads GAGVSQSPRYKVAKRGQDVALRCDPISGHVSLFWYQQALGQGPEFLTYFQNEAQLDKSGLPSDRFFAERPEGSVSTLKIQRTQQEDSAVYLCASSPRTSSGNTIYFGEGSWLTVV.

This chain uses TRBV11-1 with TRBJ1-6; D gene ambiguous. The CDR3 is 15 amino acids. The V end lost 6 bases, the J end lost 7 bases, and 16 bases lay between the germline ends. The germline gives CDR1 SGHAT, CDR2 FQDESV (reference sequence). In DNA form, the CDR3 reads TGTGCCAGCAGTCGGCGGAAGGCGGTGAATTCACCCCTCCACTTT. Its translation is CASSRRKAVNSPLHF.

The rearrangement links TRBV6-1 to TRBJ2-7, with 7 bases matching TRBD2. The V gene end was trimmed by 3 bases and the J gene end by 5 bases; junction bases not matched to a gene: 7. This CDR3 spans 14 amino acids. From germline, CDR1 is MNHNS and CDR2 SASEGT. CDR3 amino acids: CASSESSGRDEQYF. In nucleotides, the CDR3 is TGTGCCAGCAGTGAGAGTTCAGGGAGGGACGAGCAGTACTTC.

The rearrangement joins TRBV6-2 or TRBV6-3 to TRBJ2-5; the D is unclear. Germline assignment: CDR1 MNHEY and CDR2 SVGEGT. The CDR3 totals 11 residues. The V end was cut by 6 bases, the J end by 1 base, with 3 bases between. CDR3 bases: TGTGCCAGCAGGTTCCAAGAGACCCAGTACTTC. This gives the protein CASRFQETQYF.

The sample holds one count of this clonotype. The V gene is TRBV5-1, the J gene TRBJ2-2; D unclear. Trimming shortened V by 0 bases and J by 0 bases, and 9 bases separated the two germline ends. Germline CDR1 and CDR2: SGHRS and YFSETQ. The CDR3 length is 16 residues. The CDR3 DNA sequence: TGCGCCAGCAGCTTGGCAGGCACAACGAACACCGGGGAGCTGTTTTTT. Its translation is CASSLAGTTNTGELFF.

This sequence joins TRBV7-9 and TRBJ1-2; no definite D call. From germline, CDR1 is SEHNR and CDR2 FQNEAQ (reference sequence). V dropped 5 bases and J dropped 3 bases, with 10 bases sitting between them. CDR3 length equals 13 residues. CDR3 sequence reads: CASSDQTYYGYTF. DNA of the CDR3: TGTGCCAGCAGCGATCAGACGTACTATGGCTACACCTTC.

The V gene is TRBV5-4, the J gene TRBJ2-5, with 11 bases aligning to TRBD1. The germline V gene has CDR1 SGHNT and CDR2 YYREEE (reference sequence). The CDR3 extends over 14 amino acids. The trim removed 4 bases at V and 4 bases at J, leaving 3 bases unmatched. CDR3 sequence: CASSQDRGLETQYF. CDR3 DNA sequence: TGTGCCAGCAGCCAGGACAGGGGGCTAGAGACCCAGTACTTC.

This clonotype was detected only a few times. The rearrangement joins TRBV15 to TRBJ1-1; D not resolved. The V gene lost 5 bases and the J gene lost 5 bases, with 12 bases spanning the gap. CDR3 length: 13 residues. CDR1 and CDR2 from the germline V gene are LNHNV and YYDKDF (reference sequence). CDR3 in DNA: TGTGCCACCAGCCCCCGAGGCAGGACTGAAGCTTTCTTT. Translation: CATSPRGRTEAFF.

V and J are TRBV6-2 or TRBV6-3 and TRBJ2-1, with D possibly TRBD1 on 6 matching bases. CDR3 length: 12 residues. With 6 bases removed from V and 10 bases from J, the gap between germline ends came to 13 bases. Germline loops: CDR1 MNHEY, CDR2 SVGEGT. The CDR3 nucleotides read TGTGCCAGCAGACAGGGACCGGGCGAGCAGTTCTTC. As protein: CASRQGPGEQFF.

This clonotype was picked up a small number of times. The rearrangement links TRBV27 to TRBJ1-4, with D perhaps TRBD1 (5 bases). CDR3 length: 17 amino acids. V shed 5 bases and J shed 0 bases, with 16 bases lying between them. Germline V gene sequence: CDR1 MNHEY, CDR2 SMNVEV (reference sequence). The CDR3 nucleotides are TGTGCCAGCAGTCGACTAGACAGCATCCCAACTAATGAAAAACTGTTTTTT. Translation: CASSRLDSIPTNEKLFF.

The CDR3 reads CAWSDLGQGLGQPQHF. In nucleotides, the CDR3 is TGTGCCTGGAGTGACCTCGGACAGGGGCTTGGTCAGCCCCAGCATTTT. This chain connects TRBV30 to TRBJ1-5; 9 nucleotides match TRBD1. This CDR3 region has 16 residues. Unmatched junction bases numbered 10, after V lost 1 base and J lost 6 bases. Germline assignment: CDR1 GTSNPN and CDR2 SVGIG (reference sequence).

V gene TRBV30 combines with J gene TRBJ2-1, with 7 positions matching TRBD2. The length of the CDR3 is 19 residues. V lost 0 bases and J lost 9; bases outside the gene matches: 23. The germline V gene has CDR1 GTSNPN and CDR2 SVGIG (reference sequence). The CDR3 sequence is CAWSVRFSGGGHEWGEQFF. CDR3 DNA sequence: TGTGCCTGGAGTGTACGTTTCTCGGGGGGTGGCCATGAATGGGGTGAGCAGTTCTTC.

This chain uses TRBV28 with TRBJ2-3, with 9 bases aligning to TRBD1. V was clipped by 8 bases and J by 2 bases; unmatched bases: 14. The CDR3 is made up of 17 amino acids. CDR1 is MDHEN and CDR2 is SYDVKM in the germline V gene. The CDR3 DNA sequence: TGTGCCAGCCCACCGGGCCTGGGACAGGGTTTCACAGATACGCAGTATTTT. Translation gives CASPPGLGQGFTDTQYF. The full variable domain, completed using reference TRBV28 and TRBJ2-3, is DVKVTQSSRYLVKRTGEKVFLECVQDMDHENMFWYRQDPGLGLRLIYFSYDVKMKEKGDIPEGYSVSREKKERFSLILESASTNQTSMYLCASPPGLGQGFTDTQYFGPGTRLTVL.

This rearrangement joins TRBV30 to TRBJ1-3; D ambiguous. V was shortened by 0 bases and J by 2 bases, with 8 bases between the two germline ends. Germline-derived CDR1 and CDR2 are GTSNPN and SVGIG (reference sequence). The CDR3 covers 14 residues. The CDR3 DNA is TGTGCCTGGAGTGTAACGGCGGCTGGAAACACCATATATTTT. It yields the protein CAWSVTAAGNTIYF. Based on the CDR3 plus reference TRBV30 and TRBJ1-3, the full variable domain is SQTIHQWPATLVQPVGSPLSLECTVEGTSNPNLYWYRQAAGRGLQLLFYSVGIGQISSEVPQNLSASRPQDRQFILSSKKLLLSDSGFYLCAWSVTAAGNTIYFGEGSWLTVV.

V usage is TRBV7-2 and J usage is TRBJ2-5; 11 positions match TRBD2. The CDR3 contains 16 residues. Trimming removed 3 bases from V and 5 bases from J; junction bases left unmatched: 8. CDR1 SGHTA and CDR2 FQGNSA come from the germline V gene. DNA for the CDR3: TGTGCCAGCAGCTTCAAGACTAGCGGGGCACGGGAGACCCAGTACTTC. This gives the protein CASSFKTSGARETQYF.

This clonotype has only a few counts. The genes are TRBV19 and TRBJ1-6; TRBD1 matches 7 bases. Germline CDR1 and CDR2: LNHDA and SQIVND (reference sequence). CDR3 length: 16 residues. After removal of 3 bases from V and 6 bases from J, the junction contained 8 bases not matched to a gene. CDR3 sequence: CASSIQGQRFNSPLHF. In nucleotides, the CDR3 is TGTGCCAGTAGTATCCAGGGACAGCGCTTTAATTCACCCCTCCACTTT. Full variable domain (missing parts from reference TRBV19 and TRBJ1-6): DGGITQSPKYLFRKEGQNVTLSCEQNLNHDAMYWYRQDPGQGLRLIYYSQIVNDFQKGDIAEGYSVSREKKESFPLTVTSAQKNPTAFYLCASSIQGQRFNSPLHFGNGTRLTVT.

V gene TRBV9 combines with J gene TRBJ1-2, with D hard to call. Germline V gene data show CDR1 as SGDLS and CDR2 as YYNGEE. V was clipped by 0 bases and J by 3 bases, with 12 bases between them. The CDR3 loop spans 15 amino acids. CDR3 in amino acids: CASSVVGRADYGYTF. DNA of the CDR3: TGTGCCAGCAGCGTAGTAGGAAGGGCCGACTATGGCTACACCTTC.

The rearrangement uses TRBV7-2 and TRBJ2-2; 15 nucleotides match TRBD2. Germline lookup yields CDR1 SGHTA and CDR2 FQGNSA. This CDR3 region has 17 residues. V lost 3 bases and J lost 5; bases outside the gene matches: 4. CDR3 amino acids: CASSLGLAGGGTGELFF. CDR3 nucleotides: TGTGCCAGCAGCTTGGGACTAGCGGGAGGCGGAACCGGGGAGCTGTTTTTT.

The gene calls are TRBV5-8 and TRBJ2-1; D call uncertain. Germline V gene sequence: CDR1 SGHTS, CDR2 YDEGEE. V was trimmed by 0 bases and J by 1 base, leaving 14 bases between them. CDR3 size: 17 residues. In DNA, the CDR3 is TGTGCCAGCAGCTTGGCCGGTGGGTCCAGGTCCTACAATGAGCAGTTCTTC. It is translated as CASSLAGGSRSYNEQFF.

The chain is built from TRBV4-1 and TRBJ2-2, with 7 bases aligning to TRBD2. The CDR3 runs to 13 residues. Looked up from germline, CDR1 is MGHRA and CDR2 is YSYEKL. V lost 4 bases to trimming and J lost 5 bases; unmatched junction nucleotides: 1. CDR3 in amino acids: CASSPRGTGELFF. CDR3 DNA sequence: TGCGCCAGCAGCCCGCGGGGGACCGGGGAGCTGTTTTTT.

This clonotype was seen only a few times. The J gene is TRBJ1-2, the V gene TRBV7-9; TRBD1 is a possible D gene (5 bases). The ends were cut back, 4 bases at V and 7 bases at J, with 19 bases in the middle. CDR3 length equals 15 residues. Germline loops: CDR1 SEHNR, CDR2 FQNEAQ (reference sequence). CDR3 sequence: CASSSGTVGLGGYTF. For the CDR3, the DNA is TGTGCCAGCAGCTCGGGGACCGTGGGTTTGGGTGGCTACACCTTC.

This clonotype occurred once. V is TRBV12-3 or TRBV12-4 and J is TRBJ2-5; D gene ambiguous. The CDR3 extends over 13 amino acids. Trimming stripped 4 bases from V and 1 base from J, with 7 bases between. DNA of the CDR3: TGTGCCAGCAGTTCCTATTCCCAAGAGACCCAGTACTTC. It is translated as CASSSYSQETQYF.

Sample share makes this clonotype large. The V call is TRBV28, the J call TRBJ1-2; maybe TRBD1 (5 bases). This CDR3 has 14 amino acids. The germline CDR1 and CDR2 sequences are MDHEN and SYDVKM. V was cut by 3 bases and J by 6 bases, with 14 bases left in between. The CDR3 here is CASSLRQGWDGYTF. For the CDR3, the DNA is TGTGCCAGCAGTTTGAGGCAGGGTTGGGATGGCTACACCTTC.

This clonotype is deemed medium-sized (0.01 to 0.1%). The chain links TRBV6-1 to TRBJ1-1; TRBD1 might be the D (5 bases). In germline, CDR1 is MNHNS, CDR2 SASEGT. Trimming removed 4 bases at V and 0 bases at J, with 9 bases between. This CDR3 has 14 amino acids. CDR3 region: CASSAGTVNTEAFF. Written as DNA, the CDR3 is TGTGCCAGCAGTGCCGGGACGGTGAACACTGAAGCTTTCTTT.